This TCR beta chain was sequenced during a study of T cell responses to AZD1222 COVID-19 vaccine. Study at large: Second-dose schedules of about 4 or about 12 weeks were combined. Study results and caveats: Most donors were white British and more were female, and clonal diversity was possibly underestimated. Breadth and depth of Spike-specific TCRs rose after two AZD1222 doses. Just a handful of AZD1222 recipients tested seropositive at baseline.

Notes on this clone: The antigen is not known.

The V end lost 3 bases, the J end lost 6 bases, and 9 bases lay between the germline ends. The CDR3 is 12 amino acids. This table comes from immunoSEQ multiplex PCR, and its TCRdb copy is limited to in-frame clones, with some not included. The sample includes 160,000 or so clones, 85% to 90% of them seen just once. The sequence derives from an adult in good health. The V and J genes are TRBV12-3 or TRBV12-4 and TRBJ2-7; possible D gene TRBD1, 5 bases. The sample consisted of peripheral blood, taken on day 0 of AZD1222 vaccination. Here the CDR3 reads CASSFGAAEQYV. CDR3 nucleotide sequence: TGTGCCAGCAGTTTTGGGGCGGCCGAGCAGTACGTC.